This TCR beta chain was identified during a study of T cells after yellow fever vaccination. One entry per CDR3 protein results from TCRdb running MiXCR on the 5' RACE reads. Among 120,000 or so distinct CDR3 sequences listed, 15% were seen once. Deletions cut 3 bases from V and 5 bases from J, with 13 bases between. Germline assignment: CDR1 LGHNT and CDR2 FRNRAP. CDR3 size: 14 residues. General study results and limits: Weaker in magnitude, the secondary response showed a faster peak on day 5 versus 15. Among primary-vaccination clones, most reappeared after the booster, at around 97% for CD4 and more than 75% for CD8.

As concerns this clonotype: Antigen specificity is unknown.

This TCR came from a man aged 18 to 29 who received the YFV17D yellow fever vaccine. The material was CD8+ T cells sorted from PBMCs, obtained 5 days after the yellow fever booster vaccination. The gene calls are TRBV12-5 and TRBJ1-1; D is perhaps TRBD1 (6 bases). DNA of the CDR3: TGTGCTAGTGGTTTAGGGGGGCTGTATACTGAAGCTTTCTTT. Residues: CASGLGGLYTEAFF.